This T cell receptor (beta chain) was recovered during a study of cytomegalovirus exposure and HLA in healthy donors. Study-wide results and caveats: Most TCR sequences were seen very rarely across donors, but some public TCRs occurred in many. Segments of the TCR beta V type were, in most cases, productive about 87% or about 30% of the time in an earlier analysis.

As for this clone: The target antigen is unknown.

PCR was performed using 60 Vbeta and 13 Jbeta primers. Assay used: immunoSEQ multiplex PCR; TCRdb lists only in-frame clones, some missing. The sample includes approximately 110,000 clones, around 79% of them seen just once. The CDR3 consists of 15 residues. Trimming removed 0 bases from V and 0 bases from J, with 7 bases in between. In germline, CDR1 is SGHTS, CDR2 YDEGEE. Donors had nominal health at sampling but likely had unrecorded immune exposures. This TCR was recovered from a middle-aged woman in good health and CMV-seronegative. Sequencing input: PBMCs. This rearrangement joins TRBV5-8 to TRBJ1-5; D not resolved. The CDR3 here is CASSLVAYSNQPQHF. Here the CDR3 DNA reads TGTGCCAGCAGCTTGGTCGCCTATAGCAATCAGCCCCAGCATTTT.